This T cell receptor beta chain was obtained from a study of cytomegalovirus exposure and HLA in healthy donors. General study results and limits: Researchers had no immune exposure information except CMV serostatus available. Upon later analysis, HLA-associated TCR beta chains proved more clonally expanded than other, equally common chains. According to the study, roughly 160 TCR beta chains were cytomegalovirus-associated. Earlier results showed most TCR beta V segments being productive about 87% or about 30% of the time.

Comments on this clone: Antigen specificity is unknown.

Trimming shortened V by 8 bases and J by 2 bases, and 23 bases separated the two germline ends. The CDR3 length is 17 residues. CDR1 is ENHRY and CDR2 is SYGVKD in the germline V gene. Amplification used 60 Vbeta primers and 13 Jbeta primers. The protocol was immunoSEQ multiplex PCR, while the TCRdb copy is restricted to in-frame clones and leaves out a portion. The repertoire consists of 76,000 or so clones, with 65% to 75% occurring once and the leading ten covering about 16%. The chain combines TRBV10-3 with TRBJ2-3, with D maybe TRBD2 (5 bases). This clonotype was obtained from a woman aged 40 to 50 in good health and CMV-seropositive. The sequenced sample consisted of PBMCs. Written as DNA, the CDR3 is TGTGCCATCGGTATCCGGACTGCTTCCGTAAACACAGATACGCAGTATTTT. It translates to CAIGIRTASVNTDTQYF.